These 16 T cell receptor beta chains came from one sample sequenced in a study of neoadjuvant nivolumab and ipilimumab in lung cancer. This table comes from immunoSEQ multiplex PCR, and its TCRdb copy is limited to in-frame clones, with some not included. This sample carries 30,000 or so clones, more than 85% of them seen once, and the ten largest clones take under 2.5%. The sequencing here drew on peripheral blood, taken after neoadjuvant nivolumab, alone or with ipilimumab, at or shortly before surgery. The receptors shown here come from an adult with non-small cell lung cancer.

V and J are TRBV18 and TRBJ2-1, with 11 bases fitting TRBD2. This CDR3 has 13 amino acids. The J segment lost 3 bases and the V segment lost 8 bases, leaving 0 bases of the junction unmatched. The germline V gene encodes CDR1 KGHSH and CDR2 LQKENI. CDR3 nucleotides: TGTGCCAGCGGGACTAGCGGCTACAATGAGCAGTTCTTC. It specifies CASGTSGYNEQFF.

J is TRBJ2-1 and V is TRBV28, with a weak D call TRBD2 (5 bases). CDR1 and CDR2 from the germline V gene are MDHEN and SYDVKM. The V end was cut by 4 bases, the J end by 6 bases, with 10 bases between. The length of the CDR3 is 13 residues. The CDR3: CASSYTRFNEQFF. The CDR3 nucleotides are TGTGCCAGCAGTTATACTAGGTTCAATGAGCAGTTCTTC.

The CDR3 region is CASSGRRASLSPQYF. CDR3 DNA: TGTGCCAGTAGTGGTCGCCGGGCCAGTCTCAGTCCCCAGTACTTC. This chain joins TRBV19 and TRBJ2-7; D is unclear. Between the trimmed V and J ends, which lost 5 bases and 10 bases, there was a span of 24 bases. The CDR3 covers 15 residues. CDR1 LNHDA and CDR2 SQIVND come from the germline V gene (reference sequence).

J is TRBJ2-5 and V is TRBV5-1, with 14 positions matching TRBD2. Unmatched junction bases numbered 18, after V lost 4 bases and J lost 4 bases. Germline V gene sequence: CDR1 SGHRS, CDR2 YFSETQ. The CDR3 is made up of 20 amino acids. The CDR3 DNA reads TGCGCCAGCAGCCCTAATTCTCCAGGACTAGCGGGAGGCTGGCGAGAGACCCAGTACTTC. This codes for CASSPNSPGLAGGWRETQYF.

This chain uses TRBV25-1 with TRBJ1-1; 7 bases agree with TRBD1. Trimming at V came to 4 bases and at J to 4 bases, leaving 9 bases not matched to a gene. The CDR3 extends over 15 amino acids. In germline, CDR1 is MGHDK, CDR2 SYGVNS. The CDR3 region is CASSGRTGFTTEAFF. In DNA form, the CDR3 reads TGTGCCAGCAGTGGAAGGACAGGATTTACCACTGAAGCTTTCTTT.

The chain recombines TRBV7-8 with TRBJ2-7; no clear D. The CDR3 runs to 13 residues. CDR1 SGHVS and CDR2 FQNEAQ come from the germline V gene. Deletions cut 3 bases from V and 3 bases from J, with 9 bases between. CDR3 nucleotide sequence: TGTGCCAGCAGCTTCGTCCCCCTCTACGAGCAGTACTTC. This codes for CASSFVPLYEQYF.

V gene TRBV2 combines with J gene TRBJ2-7; 10 bases are shared with TRBD1. The germline CDR1 and CDR2 sequences are SNHLY and FYNNEI. J lost 2 bases, V lost 5 bases, and 3 bases had no gene match. The CDR3 covers 14 residues. The CDR3 reads CASSSGTGAYEQYF. In DNA, the CDR3 is TGTGCCAGCAGTTCTGGGACAGGGGCCTACGAGCAGTACTTC.

This rearrangement joins TRBV2 to TRBJ1-4; perhaps TRBD1 as D (5 bases). Trimming pared 0 bases from V and 0 bases from J, leaving 11 bases between. Germline V gives CDR1 SNHLY, CDR2 FYNNEI. CDR3 length: 17 amino acids. CDR3 coding DNA: TGTGCCAGCAGTGAAGCGCCTATGACAGCAACTAATGAAAAACTGTTTTTT. Translated, it gives CASSEAPMTATNEKLFF.

The chain is built from TRBV28 and TRBJ2-7; TRBD1 matches at 9 bases. The CDR3 is 15 amino acids. With V trimmed by 5 bases and J by 3 bases, 8 bases remained unmatched. Germline loops: CDR1 MDHEN, CDR2 SYDVKM. The CDR3 nucleotides are TGTGCCAGCAGTAGGGACAGGGTGAGGGGCTACGAGCAGTACTTC. This encodes CASSRDRVRGYEQYF.

This clone has a handful of counts. J is TRBJ2-1 and V is TRBV5-5; D is tentatively TRBD1 or TRBD2 (5 bases each). The CDR3 loop spans 13 amino acids. V gave up 10 bases and J gave up 4 bases, with 15 bases separating them. Germline V gives CDR1 SGHKS, CDR2 YYEKEE (reference sequence). The CDR3 loop reads CACGQGPYNEQFF. The CDR3, as DNA: TGTGCCTGCGGGCAGGGTCCTTACAATGAGCAGTTCTTC.

This sequence joins TRBV5-1 and TRBJ2-7; possibly TRBD1 for D (6 bases). Germline CDR1 SGHRS, CDR2 YFSETQ. The CDR3 length is 13 residues. The germline V and J ends were trimmed by 0 bases and 9 bases, with 13 bases remaining between them. CDR3 region: CASSLGTGKGQYF. CDR3 nucleotide sequence: TGCGCCAGCAGCTTGGGCACAGGGAAGGGGCAGTACTTC.

The gene calls are TRBV6-5 and TRBJ1-1; D uncertain. The germline gives CDR1 MNHEY, CDR2 SVGAGI. Trimming shortened V by 7 bases and J by 1 base, and 10 bases separated the two germline ends. The CDR3 extends over 13 amino acids. This CDR3 reads CASTRSPNTEAFF. The CDR3 bases are TGTGCCAGCACGAGATCACCGAACACTGAAGCTTTCTTT.

The CDR3 bases are TGCGCCAGCAGCTTGGCCACTACCAGGTCCTACGAGCAGTACTTC. Translation gives CASSLATTRSYEQYF. J is TRBJ2-7 and V is TRBV5-1; D call uncertain. Trimming shortened V by 0 bases and J by 1 base, and 11 bases separated the two germline ends. CDR1 is SGHRS and CDR2 is YFSETQ in the germline V gene. The CDR3 runs to 15 residues.

The chain links TRBV7-3 to TRBJ2-3, with D tentatively TRBD2 (5 bases). V was clipped by 5 bases and J by 6 bases, with 15 bases between them. CDR1 is SGHTA, CDR2 FQGTGA, per germline. This CDR3 has 14 amino acids. CDR3 in amino acids: CASSPSSAGDTQYF. CDR3 in DNA: TGTGCCAGCAGCCCGTCATCGGCGGGCGATACGCAGTATTTT.

The rearrangement joins TRBV6-6 to TRBJ2-1; 10 bases line up with TRBD1. This CDR3 region has 15 residues. From germline, CDR1 is MNHNY and CDR2 SVGAGI (reference sequence). Trimming cost V 7 bases and J 8 bases; bases outside gene matches: 11. DNA for the CDR3: TGTGCCAGCACTTCCAGTAGGGACAGGGGAGATGAGCAGTTCTTC. Encoded protein: CASTSSRDRGDEQFF.

V usage is TRBV11-2 and J usage is TRBJ2-5; D remains ambiguous. This CDR3 is built from 14 residues. The germline V gene has CDR1 SGHAT and CDR2 FQNNGV. Trimming pared 2 bases from V and 4 bases from J, leaving 11 bases between. CDR3 nucleotide sequence: TGTGCCAGCAGCTTAAACCCCGGCGGAGAGACCCAGTACTTC. Encoded protein: CASSLNPGGETQYF.